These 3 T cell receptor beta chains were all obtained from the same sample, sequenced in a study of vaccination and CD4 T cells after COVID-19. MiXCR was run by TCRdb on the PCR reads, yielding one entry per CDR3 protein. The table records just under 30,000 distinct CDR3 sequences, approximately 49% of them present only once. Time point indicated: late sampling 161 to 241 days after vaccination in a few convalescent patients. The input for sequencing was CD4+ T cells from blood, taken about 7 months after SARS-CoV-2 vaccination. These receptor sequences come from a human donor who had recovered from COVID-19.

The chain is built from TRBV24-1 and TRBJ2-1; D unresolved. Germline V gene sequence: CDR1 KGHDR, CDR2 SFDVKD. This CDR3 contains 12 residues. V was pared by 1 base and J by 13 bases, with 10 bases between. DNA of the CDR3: TGTGCCACCAGTGATTTCTCAGCTTTTCAGTTCTTC. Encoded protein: CATSDFSAFQFF.

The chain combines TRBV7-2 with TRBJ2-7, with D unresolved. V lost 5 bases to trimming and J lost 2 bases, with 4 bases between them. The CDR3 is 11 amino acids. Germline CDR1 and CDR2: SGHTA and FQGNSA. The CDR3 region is CASSATYEQYF. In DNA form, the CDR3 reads TGTGCCAGCAGCGCGACCTACGAGCAGTACTTC.

Here the CDR3 DNA reads TGTGCCACCAGTGATTTGCGGGTTGGGGGCTACGAGCAGTACTTC. Encoded protein: CATSDLRVGGYEQYF. V and J are TRBV24-1 and TRBJ2-7; D possibly uses TRBD1 or TRBD2 (5 bases each). V gave up 0 bases and J gave up 3 bases, with 11 bases separating them. CDR1 is KGHDR, CDR2 SFDVKD, per germline. The CDR3 extends over 15 amino acids.